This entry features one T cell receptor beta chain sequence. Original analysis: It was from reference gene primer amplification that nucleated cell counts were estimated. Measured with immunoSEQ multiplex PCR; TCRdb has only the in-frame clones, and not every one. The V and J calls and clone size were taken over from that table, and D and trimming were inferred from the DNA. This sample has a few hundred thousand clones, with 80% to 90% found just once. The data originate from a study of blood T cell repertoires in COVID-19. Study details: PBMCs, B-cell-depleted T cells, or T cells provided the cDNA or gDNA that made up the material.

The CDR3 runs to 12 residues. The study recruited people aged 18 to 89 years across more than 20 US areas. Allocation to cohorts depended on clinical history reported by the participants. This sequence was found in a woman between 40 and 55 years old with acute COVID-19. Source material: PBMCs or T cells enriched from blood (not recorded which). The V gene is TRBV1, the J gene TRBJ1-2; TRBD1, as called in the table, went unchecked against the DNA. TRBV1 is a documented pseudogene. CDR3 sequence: CTSSPWLYGYTF. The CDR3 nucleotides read TGCACCAGCAGCCCTTGGCTCTATGGCTACACCTTC.